A selection of T cell receptor beta chains follows, all from one sample in a study of neoadjuvant nivolumab and ipilimumab in lung cancer. The assay was immunoSEQ multiplex PCR, and TCRdb's table has in-frame clones only and misses some. The data contain some 8,100 clones, 79% of them singletons. This sample comprised adjacent normal lung tissue, obtained after neoadjuvant nivolumab, alone or with ipilimumab, at or shortly before surgery. The receptors originated from an adult with non-small cell lung cancer. The CDR3 runs from the conserved cysteine through the conserved F or W. Each record gives: V gene, clone size, D gene, J gene, CDR3 protein, CDR3 DNA. The D gene is left open where the match is weak. Only some rows state a clone size, as once, few, many or a class for expanded clones.

V gene: TRBV18; clone size: NA; D gene: NA; J gene: TRBJ2-7; CDR3 protein: CASSPRTETYEQYF; CDR3 DNA: TGTGCCAGCTCACCACGGACAGAAACCTACGAGCAGTACTTC
V gene: TRBV4-3; clone size: NA; D gene: TRBD2; J gene: TRBJ2-7; CDR3 protein: CASSQDSSGGASYEQYF; CDR3 DNA: TGCGCCAGCAGCCAAGATTCTAGCGGGGGGGCTTCCTACGAGCAGTACTTC
V gene: TRBV30; clone size: NA; D gene: NA; J gene: TRBJ1-2; CDR3 protein: CAWSVHRPGGYTF; CDR3 DNA: TGTGCCTGGAGTGTTCACAGGCCCGGGGGCTACACCTTC
V gene: TRBV11-2; clone size: NA; D gene: NA; J gene: TRBJ1-6; CDR3 protein: CASSPDYNSPLHF; CDR3 DNA: TGTGCCAGCAGCCCCGACTATAATTCACCCCTCCACTTT
V gene: TRBV11-1; clone size: NA; D gene: TRBD1; J gene: TRBJ2-7; CDR3 protein: CASSLAGQGAGGQYF; CDR3 DNA: TGTGCCAGCAGCTTAGCGGGACAGGGGGCCGGTGGGCAGTACTTC
V gene: TRBV6-1; clone size: NA; D gene: TRBD2; J gene: TRBJ2-1; CDR3 protein: CASSGGAGSYNEQFF; CDR3 DNA: TGTGCCAGCAGTGGGGGAGCGGGGAGCTACAATGAGCAGTTCTTC
V gene: TRBV9; clone size: once; D gene: NA; J gene: TRBJ1-6; CDR3 protein: CASSPQAADSPLHF; CDR3 DNA: TGTGCCAGCAGCCCTCAGGCAGCCGATTCACCCCTCCACTTT
V gene: TRBV2; clone size: NA; D gene: NA; J gene: TRBJ2-1; CDR3 protein: CASNQVNEQFF; CDR3 DNA: TGTGCCAGCAATCAGGTGAATGAGCAGTTCTTC
V gene: TRBV20-1; clone size: NA; D gene: NA; J gene: TRBJ2-1; CDR3 protein: CSASQAEQFF; CDR3 DNA: TGCAGTGCTAGCCAAGCCGAGCAGTTCTTC
V gene: TRBV27; clone size: NA; D gene: TRBD1; J gene: TRBJ2-7; CDR3 protein: CASRPAGGRDEQYF; CDR3 DNA: TGTGCCAGCAGACCGGCAGGGGGAAGAGACGAGCAGTACTTC
V gene: TRBV21-1; clone size: NA; D gene: NA; J gene: TRBJ1-6; CDR3 protein: CASSKGQGISSYNSPLHF; CDR3 DNA: TGTGCCAGCAGCAAAGGACAGGGGATTAGCTCCTATAATTCACCCCTCCACTTT
V gene: TRBV10-3; clone size: NA; D gene: TRBD2; J gene: TRBJ2-1; CDR3 protein: CAISGTSEHNEQFF; CDR3 DNA: TGTGCCATCAGTGGGACTAGCGAACACAATGAGCAGTTCTTC
V gene: TRBV18; clone size: NA; D gene: NA; J gene: TRBJ1-1; CDR3 protein: CASSPGGRNTEAFF; CDR3 DNA: TGTGCCAGCTCACCTGGAGGACGGAACACTGAAGCTTTCTTT
V gene: TRBV6-6; clone size: NA; D gene: TRBD2; J gene: TRBJ2-3; CDR3 protein: CASSTLSGGQYF; CDR3 DNA: TGTGCCAGCAGTACCCTATCGGGGGGTCAGTATTTT
V gene: TRBV5-4; clone size: NA; D gene: NA; J gene: TRBJ1-6; CDR3 protein: CASSLRDYNSPLHF; CDR3 DNA: TGTGCCAGCAGCCTCCGGGACTATAATTCACCCCTCCACTTT
V gene: TRBV6-5; clone size: NA; D gene: TRBD1; J gene: TRBJ2-7; CDR3 protein: CASTRQGNNEQYF; CDR3 DNA: TGTGCCAGCACGAGACAGGGAAATAACGAGCAGTACTTC
V gene: TRBV7-9; clone size: NA; D gene: NA; J gene: TRBJ1-2; CDR3 protein: CASSLALAHGYTF; CDR3 DNA: TGTGCCAGCAGCTTAGCCCTGGCCCATGGCTACACCTTC
V gene: TRBV29-1; clone size: NA; D gene: NA; J gene: TRBJ1-1; CDR3 protein: CSVVGITAEAFF; CDR3 DNA: TGCAGCGTTGTCGGTATTACGGCTGAAGCTTTCTTT
V gene: TRBV5-1; clone size: NA; D gene: TRBD1; J gene: TRBJ2-5; CDR3 protein: CASSLGDRGGQETQYF; CDR3 DNA: TGCGCCAGCAGCTTGGGGGACAGGGGTGGGCAAGAGACCCAGTACTTC
V gene: TRBV18; clone size: once; D gene: NA; J gene: TRBJ2-3; CDR3 protein: CASSQTKRTSTDTQYF; CDR3 DNA: TGTGCCAGCTCCCAAACTAAGCGAACTAGCACAGATACGCAGTATTTT
V gene: TRBV27; clone size: NA; D gene: NA; J gene: TRBJ2-7; CDR3 protein: CASSGGPAYEQYF; CDR3 DNA: TGTGCCAGCAGTGGGGGTCCCGCCTACGAGCAGTACTTC
V gene: TRBV9; clone size: NA; D gene: NA; J gene: TRBJ2-7; CDR3 protein: CASSVGDNPYEQYF; CDR3 DNA: TGTGCCAGCAGCGTAGGGGACAACCCCTACGAGCAGTACTTC
V gene: TRBV2; clone size: NA; D gene: NA; J gene: TRBJ1-2; CDR3 protein: CASSDKSWGYTF; CDR3 DNA: TGTGCCAGCAGTGATAAGTCGTGGGGCTACACCTTC
V gene: TRBV11-3; clone size: NA; D gene: NA; J gene: TRBJ2-3; CDR3 protein: CASSARPGSPDTQYF; CDR3 DNA: TGTGCCAGCAGCGCCCGCCCGGGGAGCCCAGATACGCAGTATTTT
V gene: TRBV6-1; clone size: NA; D gene: NA; J gene: TRBJ1-2; CDR3 protein: CASSERGNYGYTF; CDR3 DNA: TGTGCCAGCAGTGAAAGAGGGAACTATGGCTACACCTTC
V gene: TRBV27; clone size: NA; D gene: NA; J gene: TRBJ1-6; CDR3 protein: CASSLGGNTYNSPLHF; CDR3 DNA: TGTGCCAGCAGTTTAGGGGGGAATACCTATAATTCACCCCTCCACTTT
V gene: TRBV30; clone size: NA; D gene: NA; J gene: TRBJ1-2; CDR3 protein: CACRPGSNYGYTF; CDR3 DNA: TGTGCCTGTCGTCCGGGATCTAACTATGGCTACACCTTC
V gene: TRBV6-5; clone size: NA; D gene: NA; J gene: TRBJ1-2; CDR3 protein: CASSKAGRYYGYTF; CDR3 DNA: TGTGCCAGCAGTAAAGCGGGACGGTATTATGGCTACACCTTC
V gene: TRBV6-5; clone size: NA; D gene: TRBD1; J gene: TRBJ1-2; CDR3 protein: CASSPRTGVWYGYTF; CDR3 DNA: TGTGCCAGCAGCCCTCGGACAGGGGTTTGGTATGGCTACACCTTC
V gene: TRBV29-1; clone size: NA; D gene: NA; J gene: TRBJ1-5; CDR3 protein: CSVGGGNQPQHF; CDR3 DNA: TGCAGCGTTGGTGGAGGCAATCAGCCCCAGCATTTT
V gene: TRBV28; clone size: NA; D gene: NA; J gene: TRBJ1-5; CDR3 protein: CASTEGKGSIQPQHF; CDR3 DNA: TGTGCCAGCACCGAGGGGAAGGGTTCAATTCAGCCCCAGCATTTT
V gene: TRBV6-5; clone size: NA; D gene: TRBD1; J gene: TRBJ2-7; CDR3 protein: CASSYSAGTGIHEQYF; CDR3 DNA: TGTGCCAGCAGTTACTCAGCAGGGACAGGGATCCACGAGCAGTACTTC
V gene: TRBV1; clone size: few; D gene: NA; J gene: TRBJ2-7; CDR3 protein: CTSSQDSSYEQYF; CDR3 DNA: TGCACCAGCAGCCAAGATTCCAGCTACGAGCAGTACTTC
V gene: TRBV5-1; clone size: NA; D gene: NA; J gene: TRBJ2-5; CDR3 protein: CASSLRLQGGAETQYF; CDR3 DNA: TGCGCCAGCAGCTTGCGGCTCCAGGGGGGGGCAGAGACCCAGTACTTC
V gene: TRBV6-5; clone size: NA; D gene: TRBD2; J gene: TRBJ2-7; CDR3 protein: CASSVVGAGGREQYF; CDR3 DNA: TGTGCCAGCAGTGTGGTAGGAGCGGGGGGGCGCGAGCAGTACTTC
V gene: TRBV19; clone size: NA; D gene: NA; J gene: TRBJ2-1; CDR3 protein: CATRGPYNEQFF; CDR3 DNA: TGTGCCACGCGGGGGCCTTACAATGAGCAGTTCTTC
V gene: TRBV4-2; clone size: NA; D gene: NA; J gene: TRBJ1-2; CDR3 protein: CASSQEASGVNGYTF; CDR3 DNA: TGTGCCAGCAGCCAAGAAGCATCAGGGGTGAATGGCTACACCTTC
V gene: TRBV5-6; clone size: NA; D gene: NA; J gene: TRBJ2-7; CDR3 protein: CASSSTGRTYEQYF; CDR3 DNA: TGTGCCAGCAGTTCGACAGGGAGGACCTACGAGCAGTACTTC
V gene: TRBV11-2; clone size: NA; D gene: TRBD2; J gene: TRBJ2-7; CDR3 protein: CASSLEGDYFSYEQYF; CDR3 DNA: TGTGCCAGCAGCTTAGAAGGGGACTACTTCTCCTACGAGCAGTACTTC
V gene: TRBV5-1; clone size: few; D gene: NA; J gene: TRBJ2-7; CDR3 protein: CASSYTGNEQYF; CDR3 DNA: TGCGCCAGCAGCTACACAGGAAACGAGCAGTACTTC
V gene: TRBV6-5; clone size: NA; D gene: TRBD1; J gene: TRBJ2-7; CDR3 protein: CASSGDRAYEQYF; CDR3 DNA: TGTGCCAGCAGTGGGGACAGAGCCTACGAGCAGTACTTC
V gene: TRBV18; clone size: NA; D gene: TRBD1; J gene: TRBJ1-1; CDR3 protein: CASSPSAPGGGTEAFF; CDR3 DNA: TGTGCCAGCTCACCATCGGCCCCAGGGGGAGGGACTGAAGCTTTCTTT
V gene: TRBV4-3; clone size: NA; D gene: NA; J gene: TRBJ1-2; CDR3 protein: CASSQDRTVKVYGYTF; CDR3 DNA: TGCGCCAGCAGCCAAGATCGGACCGTTAAGGTCTATGGCTACACCTTC
V gene: TRBV14; clone size: NA; D gene: NA; J gene: TRBJ2-7; CDR3 protein: CASSQGGEQYF; CDR3 DNA: TGTGCCAGCAGCCAAGGCGGGGAGCAGTACTTC
V gene: TRBV7-2; clone size: NA; D gene: NA; J gene: TRBJ2-7; CDR3 protein: CASSKLGVGEQYF; CDR3 DNA: TGTGCCAGCAGCAAGCTAGGGGTCGGCGAGCAGTACTTC